The clone carrying this T cell receptor beta chain has more than one count but fewer than ten. The antigen remains undetermined. The CDR3 runs to 16 residues. Trimming removed 4 bases at V and 4 bases at J, with 22 bases between. CDR1 and CDR2 (germline): SQVTM, ANQGSEA. This entry belongs to a study of post-analysis software for immune sequencing data. Overall study: As for disease course, relapsing-remitting, secondary progressive and progressive-relapsing multiple sclerosis were all included.

Findings and caveats of the study: Controls had significantly higher normalized Chao1 diversity than multiple sclerosis patients. Elevated frequency relative to controls characterized 4 or 5 TRBV segments in patients, TRBV5-6, TRBV5-1 and TRBV20-1 among them.

Presence of unique molecular identifiers characterized the TCR beta cDNA libraries. With roughly 0.9 to 10 million T cells as the source, roughly 0.5 million cDNA molecules resulted. TCRdb analysed the PCR reads with MiXCR anew, one entry per CDR3 protein. This table has about half a million distinct CDR3 sequences, nearly 45% appearing once. Sequencing was performed on blood. The rearrangement joins TRBV29-1 to TRBJ1-2; D unclear. The receptor was derived from a girl aged 10 to 17 with multiple sclerosis. CDR3 in amino acids: CSVGTAGSSRIYGYTF. CDR3 coding DNA: TGCAGCGTTGGGACGGCAGGCAGCTCCCGGATCTATGGCTACACCTTC.